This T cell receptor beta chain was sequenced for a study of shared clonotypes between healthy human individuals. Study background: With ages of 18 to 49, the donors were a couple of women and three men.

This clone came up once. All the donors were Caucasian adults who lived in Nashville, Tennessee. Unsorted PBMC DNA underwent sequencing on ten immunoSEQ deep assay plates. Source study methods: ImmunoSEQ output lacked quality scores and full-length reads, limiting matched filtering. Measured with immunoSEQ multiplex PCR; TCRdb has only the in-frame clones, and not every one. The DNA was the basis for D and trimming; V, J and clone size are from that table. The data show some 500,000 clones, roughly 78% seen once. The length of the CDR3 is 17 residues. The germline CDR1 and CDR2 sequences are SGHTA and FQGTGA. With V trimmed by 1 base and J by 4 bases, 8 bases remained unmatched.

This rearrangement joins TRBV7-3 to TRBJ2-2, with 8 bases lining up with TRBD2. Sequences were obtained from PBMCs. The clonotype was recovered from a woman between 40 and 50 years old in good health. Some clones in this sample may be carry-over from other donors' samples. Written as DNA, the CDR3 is TGTGCCAGCAGCTTAATGGGGACCGGGACTAGCACCGGGGAGCTGTTTTTT. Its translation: CASSLMGTGTSTGELFF.